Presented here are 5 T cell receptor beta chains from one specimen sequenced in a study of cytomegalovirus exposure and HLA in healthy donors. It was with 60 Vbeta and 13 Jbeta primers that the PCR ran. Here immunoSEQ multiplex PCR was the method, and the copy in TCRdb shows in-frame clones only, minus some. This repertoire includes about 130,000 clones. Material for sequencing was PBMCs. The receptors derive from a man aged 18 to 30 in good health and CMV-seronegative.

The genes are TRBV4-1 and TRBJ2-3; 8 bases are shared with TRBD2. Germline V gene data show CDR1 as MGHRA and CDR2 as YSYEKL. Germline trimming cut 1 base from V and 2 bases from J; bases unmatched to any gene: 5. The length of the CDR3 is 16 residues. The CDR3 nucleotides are TGCGCCAGCAGCCAAGCGGATAGCGGGGACACAGATACGCAGTATTTT. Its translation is CASSQADSGDTDTQYF.

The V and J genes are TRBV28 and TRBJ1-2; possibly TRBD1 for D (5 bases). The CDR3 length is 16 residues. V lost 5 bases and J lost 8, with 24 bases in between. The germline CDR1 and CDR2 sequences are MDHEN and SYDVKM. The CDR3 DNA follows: TGTGCCAGCAGTCAGATTTCGGGACTCACATCGGGAGGCTACACCTTC. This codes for CASSQISGLTSGGYTF.

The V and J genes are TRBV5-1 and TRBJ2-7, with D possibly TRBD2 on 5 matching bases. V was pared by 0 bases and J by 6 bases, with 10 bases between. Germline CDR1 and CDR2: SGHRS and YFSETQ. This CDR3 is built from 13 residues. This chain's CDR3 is CASSLEGEGEQYF. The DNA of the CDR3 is TGCGCCAGCAGCTTGGAGGGAGAAGGCGAGCAGTACTTC.

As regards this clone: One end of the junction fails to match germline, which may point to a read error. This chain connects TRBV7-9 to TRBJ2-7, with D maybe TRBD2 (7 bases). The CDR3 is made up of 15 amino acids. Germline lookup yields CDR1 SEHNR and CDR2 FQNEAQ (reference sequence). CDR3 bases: TGTGCCGGCAGCTTAGGGGGGGAGTTTTCAGTCGAGCAGTACTTC. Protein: CAGSLGGEFSVEQYF.

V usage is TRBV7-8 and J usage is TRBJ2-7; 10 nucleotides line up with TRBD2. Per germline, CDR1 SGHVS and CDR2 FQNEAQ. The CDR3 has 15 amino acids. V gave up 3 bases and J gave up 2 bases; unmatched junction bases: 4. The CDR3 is CASSLSTSGAYEQYF. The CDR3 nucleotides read TGTGCCAGCAGCTTGAGTACTAGCGGGGCCTACGAGCAGTACTTC.